The T cell receptor (beta chain) under discussion was sequenced for a study of cytomegalovirus exposure and HLA in healthy donors. Germline CDR1 SGHKS, CDR2 YYEKEE (reference sequence). Trimming pared 7 bases from V and 1 base from J, leaving 9 bases between. The CDR3 sequence is 12 residues long. Assay used: immunoSEQ multiplex PCR; TCRdb lists only in-frame clones, some missing. The sample contains roughly 65,000 clones, about 89% of which appear only once. Sequencing was done on a sample of PBMCs. The chain carries TRBV5-5 and TRBJ2-7, with TRBD2 as a possible D gene (6 bases). This clonotype originated in a man younger than 30 in good health and CMV-seronegative. The CDR3 reads CASAGSSYEQYF. The DNA for the CDR3 is TGTGCCAGCGCGGGGTCGTCCTACGAGCAGTACTTC.